A single T cell receptor beta chain is shown here with its context. These data come from a study of cytomegalovirus exposure and HLA in healthy donors. The PCR was carried out with 60 Vbeta primers and 13 Jbeta primers. Original processing methods: A follow-up analysis tallied 73 million or so unique TCR beta chains, some 11 million shared. Data came from immunoSEQ multiplex PCR; TCRdb stores just in-frame clones and leaves some out. Clonal size and the V and J genes are those of that table, whereas D and trimming came from the DNA. The sample lists roughly 160,000 clones; 65% to 85% were seen once. CDR3 length: 14 amino acids. The trim removed 4 bases at V and 3 bases at J, leaving 5 bases unmatched. The germline gives CDR1 SGHDT, CDR2 YYEEEE.

The genes are TRBV5-6 and TRBJ1-2; TRBD1 matches 8 bases. The specimen sequenced was PBMCs. This clonotype was obtained from a woman in her twenties or thirties in good health and CMV-seropositive. The CDR3 bases are TGTGCCAGCAGCGCCGGGACAGGCCACTATGGCTACACCTTC. It translates to CASSAGTGHYGYTF. Using reference TRBV5-6 and TRBJ1-2 for the parts outside the CDR3, the full variable domain is DAGVTQSPTHLIKTRGQQVTLRCSPKSGHDTVSWYQQALGQGPQFIFQYYEEEERQRGNFPDRFSGHQFPNYSSELNVNALLLGDSALYLCASSAGTGHYGYTFGSGTRLTVV.